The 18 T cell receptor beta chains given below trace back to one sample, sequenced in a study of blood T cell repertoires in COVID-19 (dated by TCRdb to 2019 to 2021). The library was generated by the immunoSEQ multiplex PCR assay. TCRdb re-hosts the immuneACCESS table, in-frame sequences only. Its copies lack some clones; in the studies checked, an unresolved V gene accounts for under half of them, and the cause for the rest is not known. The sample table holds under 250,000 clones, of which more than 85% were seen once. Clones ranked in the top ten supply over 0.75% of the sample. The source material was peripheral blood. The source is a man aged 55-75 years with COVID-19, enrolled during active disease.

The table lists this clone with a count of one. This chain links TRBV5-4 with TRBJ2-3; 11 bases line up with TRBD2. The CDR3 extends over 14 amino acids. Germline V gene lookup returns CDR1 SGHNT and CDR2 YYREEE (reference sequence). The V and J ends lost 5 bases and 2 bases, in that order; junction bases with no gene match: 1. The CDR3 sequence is CASSSGRATDTQYF. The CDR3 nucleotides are TGTGCCAGCAGTAGCGGGAGGGCCACAGATACGCAGTATTTT.

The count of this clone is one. The CDR3 bases are TGTGCCAGCAGCCAAGAACTAGCCCCCTACGAGCAGTACTTC. Its protein is CASSQELAPYEQYF. The V call is TRBV4-2, the J call TRBJ2-7; TRBD2 might be the D (6 bases). The V end was cut by 0 bases, the J end by 2 bases, with 8 bases between. The CDR3 spans 14 residues. Germline CDR1 reads LGHNA; CDR2 reads YNFKEQ.

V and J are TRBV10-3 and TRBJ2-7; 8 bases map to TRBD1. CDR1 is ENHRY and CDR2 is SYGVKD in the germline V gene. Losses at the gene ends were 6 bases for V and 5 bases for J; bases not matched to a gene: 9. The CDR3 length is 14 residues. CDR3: CAIRMTGVGDEQYF. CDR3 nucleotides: TGTGCCATCAGGATGACAGGGGTTGGCGACGAGCAGTACTTC.

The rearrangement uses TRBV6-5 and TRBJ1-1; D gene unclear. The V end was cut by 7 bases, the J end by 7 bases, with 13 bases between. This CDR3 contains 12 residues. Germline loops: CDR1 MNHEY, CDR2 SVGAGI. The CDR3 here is CASKRVNDEAFF. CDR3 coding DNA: TGTGCCAGCAAGAGGGTCAATGATGAAGCTTTCTTT.

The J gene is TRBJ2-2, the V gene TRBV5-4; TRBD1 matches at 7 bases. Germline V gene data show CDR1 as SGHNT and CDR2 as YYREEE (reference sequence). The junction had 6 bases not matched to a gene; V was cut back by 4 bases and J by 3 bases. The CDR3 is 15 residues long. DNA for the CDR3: TGTGCCAGCAGCAAGATTACAGGGGACACCGGGGAGCTGTTTTTT. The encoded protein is CASSKITGDTGELFF.

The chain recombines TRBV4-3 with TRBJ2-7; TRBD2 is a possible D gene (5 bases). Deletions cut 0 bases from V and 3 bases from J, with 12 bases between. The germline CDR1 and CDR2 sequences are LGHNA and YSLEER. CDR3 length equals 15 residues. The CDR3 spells CASSQDRLAGYEQYF. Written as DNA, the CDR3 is TGCGCCAGCAGCCAAGATCGGCTGGCGGGCTACGAGCAGTACTTC.

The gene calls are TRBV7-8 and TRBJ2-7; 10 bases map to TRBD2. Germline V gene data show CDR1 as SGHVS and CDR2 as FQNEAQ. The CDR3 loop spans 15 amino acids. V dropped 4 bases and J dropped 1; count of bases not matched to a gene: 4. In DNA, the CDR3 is TGTGCCAGCAGCTATAGCGGGGGGAATTCCTACGAGCAGTACTTC. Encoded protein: CASSYSGGNSYEQYF. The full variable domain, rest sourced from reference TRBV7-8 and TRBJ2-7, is GAGVSQSPRYKVAKRGQDVALRCDPISGHVSLFWYQQALGQGPEFLTYFQNEAQLDKSGLPSDRFFAERPEGSVSTLKIQRTQQEDSAVYLCASSYSGGNSYEQYFGPGTRLTVT.

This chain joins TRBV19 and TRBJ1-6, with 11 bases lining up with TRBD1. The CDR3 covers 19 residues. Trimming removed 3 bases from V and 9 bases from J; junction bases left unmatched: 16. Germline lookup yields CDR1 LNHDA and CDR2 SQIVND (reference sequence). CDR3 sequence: CASSILSAGTGGNLSPLHF. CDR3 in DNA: TGTGCCAGTAGTATCCTATCCGCCGGGACAGGGGGAAATCTTTCACCCCTCCACTTT.

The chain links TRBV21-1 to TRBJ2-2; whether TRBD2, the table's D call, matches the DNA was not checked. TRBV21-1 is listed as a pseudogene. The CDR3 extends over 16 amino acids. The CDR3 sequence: CASSHLRGSRTGELFF. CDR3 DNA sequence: TGTGCCAGCAGCCACCTTCGAGGGTCCCGCACCGGGGAGCTGTTTTTT.

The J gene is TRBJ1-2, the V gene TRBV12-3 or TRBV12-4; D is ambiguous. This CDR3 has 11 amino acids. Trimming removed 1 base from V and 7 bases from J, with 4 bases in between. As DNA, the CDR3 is TGTGCCAGCAGTTTAGTTCGTGGCTACACCTTC. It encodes CASSLVRGYTF.

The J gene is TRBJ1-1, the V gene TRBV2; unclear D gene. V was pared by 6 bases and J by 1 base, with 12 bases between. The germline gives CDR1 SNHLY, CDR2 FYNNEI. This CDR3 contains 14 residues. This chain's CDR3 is CASSLGAQNTEAFF. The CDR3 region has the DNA TGTGCCAGCAGCCTGGGAGCCCAGAACACTGAAGCTTTCTTT.

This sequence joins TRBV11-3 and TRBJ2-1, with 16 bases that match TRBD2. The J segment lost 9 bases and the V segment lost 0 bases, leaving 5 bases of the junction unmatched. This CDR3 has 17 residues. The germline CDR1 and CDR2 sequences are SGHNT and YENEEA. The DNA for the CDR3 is TGTGCCAGCAGCTTAGATTGGGGGACTAGCGGGAGGGGTGAGCAGTTCTTC. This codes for CASSLDWGTSGRGEQFF.

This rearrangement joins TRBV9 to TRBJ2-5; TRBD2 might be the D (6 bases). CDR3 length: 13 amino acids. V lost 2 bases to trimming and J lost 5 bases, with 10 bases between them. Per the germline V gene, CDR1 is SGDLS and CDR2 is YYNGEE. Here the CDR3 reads CASSVALAETQYF. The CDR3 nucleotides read TGTGCCAGCAGCGTGGCCCTAGCGGAGACCCAGTACTTC.

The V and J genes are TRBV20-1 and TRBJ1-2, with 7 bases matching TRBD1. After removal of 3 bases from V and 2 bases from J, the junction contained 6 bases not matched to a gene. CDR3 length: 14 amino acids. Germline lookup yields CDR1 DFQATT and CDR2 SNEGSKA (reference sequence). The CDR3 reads CSASTQGGNYGYTF. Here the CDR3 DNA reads TGCAGTGCTAGTACCCAGGGGGGCAACTATGGCTACACCTTC.

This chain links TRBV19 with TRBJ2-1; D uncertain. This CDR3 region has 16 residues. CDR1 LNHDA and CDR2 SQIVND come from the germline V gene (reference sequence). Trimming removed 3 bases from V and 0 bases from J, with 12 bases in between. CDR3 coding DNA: TGTGCCAGTAGTATCCTCGGCGGCAGCTCCTACAATGAGCAGTTCTTC. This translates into CASSILGGSSYNEQFF.

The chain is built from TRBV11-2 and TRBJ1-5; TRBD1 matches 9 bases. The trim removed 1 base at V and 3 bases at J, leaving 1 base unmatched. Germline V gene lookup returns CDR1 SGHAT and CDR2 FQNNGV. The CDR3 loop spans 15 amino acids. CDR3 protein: CASSLGDRVNQPQHF. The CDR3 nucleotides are TGTGCCAGCAGCTTAGGGGACAGGGTCAATCAGCCCCAGCATTTT.

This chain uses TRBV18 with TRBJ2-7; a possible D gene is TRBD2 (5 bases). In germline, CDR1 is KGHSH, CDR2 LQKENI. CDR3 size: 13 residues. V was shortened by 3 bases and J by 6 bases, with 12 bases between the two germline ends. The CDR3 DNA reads TGTGCCAGCTCACCTGGTGAGGGCCGCGAGCAGTACTTC. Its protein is CASSPGEGREQYF.

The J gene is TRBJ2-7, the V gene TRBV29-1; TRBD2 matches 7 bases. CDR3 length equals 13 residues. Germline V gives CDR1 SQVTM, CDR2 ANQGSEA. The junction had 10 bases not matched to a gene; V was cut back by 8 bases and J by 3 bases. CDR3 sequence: CSSRTGEGYEQYF. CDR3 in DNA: TGCAGCTCCCGTACCGGGGAGGGCTACGAGCAGTACTTC.